These 5 T cell receptor beta chains were all obtained from the same sample, sequenced in a study of regulatory T cells in long-lasting Graves disease. Library construction for TCR beta used iRepertoire HTBI primers and Arm-PCR of CDR3 regions. MiXCR was run by TCRdb on the multiplex PCR reads, yielding one entry per CDR3 protein. The sample holds around 400,000 distinct CDR3 sequences, around 16% seen once. Indicated time point: newly diagnosed GD, antithyroid drugs for less than 3 months. PBMC-derived RNA was used for the TCR library. This specimen consisted of peripheral blood mononuclear cells (PBMCs), obtained at new diagnosis, from a patient treated with antithyroid drugs. These receptors were taken from a female donor with Graves disease.

The rearrangement uses TRBV2 and TRBJ1-2; tentative D call: TRBD1 (5 bases). V was pared by 5 bases and J by 4 bases, with 11 bases between. The CDR3 extends over 13 amino acids. CDR1 and CDR2 (germline): SNHLY, FYNNEI. CDR3 DNA sequence: TGTGCCAGCAGTCCTCAGGGAGGCTATGGCTACACCTTC. Its protein is CASSPQGGYGYTF.

Ten or more counts support this clonotype. The chain uses TRBV24-1 and TRBJ2-1, with 9 bases lining up with TRBD1. The CDR3 has 16 amino acids. Germline V gene data show CDR1 as KGHDR and CDR2 as SFDVKD. V dropped 3 bases and J dropped 9; count of bases not matched to a gene: 11. CDR3 sequence reads: CATSDADRGIGGEQFF. In nucleotides, the CDR3 is TGTGCCACCAGTGATGCAGACAGGGGGATCGGCGGTGAGCAGTTCTTC.

DNA of the CDR3: TGCAGTGCTCCCCCCGCAGGGTACTATGGCTACACCTTC. Translation gives CSAPPAGYYGYTF. This sequence joins TRBV20-1 and TRBJ1-2, with D maybe TRBD1 (5 bases). This CDR3 comprises 13 residues. The V gene lost 5 bases and the J gene lost 3 bases, with 13 bases spanning the gap. Germline loops: CDR1 DFQATT, CDR2 SNEGSKA (reference sequence).

This clonotype was counted ten times or more. The rearrangement joins TRBV7-3 to TRBJ2-3; D might be TRBD2 (5 bases). Trimming removed 3 bases at V and 3 bases at J, with 10 bases between. CDR3 size: 14 residues. CDR1 SGHTA and CDR2 FQGTGA come from the germline V gene. The CDR3 nucleotides read TGTGCCAGCAGCTTTAACCGGGATACAGATACGCAGTATTTT. Translated, it gives CASSFNRDTDTQYF.

The chain employs TRBV27 and TRBJ2-7; 12 bases agree with TRBD1. The CDR3 loop spans 19 amino acids. The germline gives CDR1 MNHEY, CDR2 SMNVEV (reference sequence). V trimming: 1 base; J trimming: 3 bases; junction bases outside the gene matches: 13. DNA of the CDR3: TGTGCCAGCAGTTTATTGGGAGGGGGACAGGGGGCTTCCCTCTACGAGCAGTACTTC. Amino acids: CASSLLGGGQGASLYEQYF.